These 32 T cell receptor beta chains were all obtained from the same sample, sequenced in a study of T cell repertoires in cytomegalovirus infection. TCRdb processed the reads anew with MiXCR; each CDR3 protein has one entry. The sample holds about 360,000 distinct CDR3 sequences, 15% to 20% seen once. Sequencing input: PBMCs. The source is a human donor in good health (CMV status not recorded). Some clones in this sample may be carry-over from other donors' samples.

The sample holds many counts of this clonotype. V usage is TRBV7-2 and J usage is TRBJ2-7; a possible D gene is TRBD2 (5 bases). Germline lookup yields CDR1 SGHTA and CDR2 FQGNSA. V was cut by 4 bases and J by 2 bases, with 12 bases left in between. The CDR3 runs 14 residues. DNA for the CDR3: TGTGCCAGCAGCTCCCTCCGGGGAACCTACGAGCAGTACTTC. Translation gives CASSSLRGTYEQYF.

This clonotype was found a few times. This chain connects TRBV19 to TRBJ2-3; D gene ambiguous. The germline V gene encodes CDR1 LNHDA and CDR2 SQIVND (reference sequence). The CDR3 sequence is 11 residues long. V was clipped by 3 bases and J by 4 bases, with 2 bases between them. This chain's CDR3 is CASSISDTQYF. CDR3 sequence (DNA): TGTGCCAGTAGTATTTCAGATACGCAGTATTTT.

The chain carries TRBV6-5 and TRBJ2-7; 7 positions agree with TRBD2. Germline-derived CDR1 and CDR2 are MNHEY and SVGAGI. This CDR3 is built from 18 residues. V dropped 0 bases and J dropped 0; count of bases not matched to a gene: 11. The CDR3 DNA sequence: TGTGCCAGCAGTTACTCGGATCATTCAGCGGGGTACTCCTACGAGCAGTACTTC. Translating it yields CASSYSDHSAGYSYEQYF.

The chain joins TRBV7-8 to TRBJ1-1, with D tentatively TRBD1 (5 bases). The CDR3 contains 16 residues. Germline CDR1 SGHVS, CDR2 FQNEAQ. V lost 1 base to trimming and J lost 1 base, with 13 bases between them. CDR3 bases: TGTGCCAGCAGCTTAGTGGGGGGAGTAGGGAACACTGAAGCTTTCTTT. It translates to CASSLVGGVGNTEAFF.

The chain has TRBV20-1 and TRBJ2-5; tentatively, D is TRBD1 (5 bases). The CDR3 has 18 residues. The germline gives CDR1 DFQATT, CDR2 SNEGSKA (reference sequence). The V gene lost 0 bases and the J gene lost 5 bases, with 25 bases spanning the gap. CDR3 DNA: TGCAGTGCTAGAGATCAAAGGGGCCTACCCTCCCCTCAGGAGACCCAGTACTTC. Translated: CSARDQRGLPSPQETQYF.

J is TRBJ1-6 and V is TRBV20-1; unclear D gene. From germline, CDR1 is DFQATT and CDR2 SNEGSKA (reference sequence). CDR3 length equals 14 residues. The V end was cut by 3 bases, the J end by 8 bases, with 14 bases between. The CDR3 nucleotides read TGCAGTGCTAGGGTACCGGGTGACGATTCACCCCTCCACTTT. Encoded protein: CSARVPGDDSPLHF.

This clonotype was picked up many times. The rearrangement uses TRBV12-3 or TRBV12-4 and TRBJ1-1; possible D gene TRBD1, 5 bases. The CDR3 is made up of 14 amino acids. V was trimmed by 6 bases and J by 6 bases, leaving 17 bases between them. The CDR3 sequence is CASSLVATGAEAFF. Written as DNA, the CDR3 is TGTGCCAGCAGCCTGGTTGCGACGGGGGCTGAAGCTTTCTTT.

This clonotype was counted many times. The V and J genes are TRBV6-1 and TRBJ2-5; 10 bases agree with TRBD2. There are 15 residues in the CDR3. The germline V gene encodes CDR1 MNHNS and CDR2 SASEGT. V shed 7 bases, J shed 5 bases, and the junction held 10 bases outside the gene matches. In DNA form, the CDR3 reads TGTGCCAGCACCGTCCTAGCGGGAGATTTGGAGACCCAGTACTTC. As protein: CASTVLAGDLETQYF.

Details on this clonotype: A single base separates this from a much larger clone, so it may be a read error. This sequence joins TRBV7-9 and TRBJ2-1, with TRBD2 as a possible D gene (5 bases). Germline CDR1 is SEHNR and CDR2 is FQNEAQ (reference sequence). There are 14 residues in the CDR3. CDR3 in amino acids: CTSSSDYSYNEQFF. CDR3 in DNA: TGTACCAGCAGCTCTGACTACTCCTACAATGAGCAGTTCTTC.

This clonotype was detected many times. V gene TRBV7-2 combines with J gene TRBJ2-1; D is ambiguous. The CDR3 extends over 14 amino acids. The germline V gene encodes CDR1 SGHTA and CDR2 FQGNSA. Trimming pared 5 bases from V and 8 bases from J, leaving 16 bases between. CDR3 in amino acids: CASSPYGSTDEQFF. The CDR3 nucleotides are TGTGCCAGCAGCCCCTACGGAAGCACCGATGAGCAGTTCTTC.

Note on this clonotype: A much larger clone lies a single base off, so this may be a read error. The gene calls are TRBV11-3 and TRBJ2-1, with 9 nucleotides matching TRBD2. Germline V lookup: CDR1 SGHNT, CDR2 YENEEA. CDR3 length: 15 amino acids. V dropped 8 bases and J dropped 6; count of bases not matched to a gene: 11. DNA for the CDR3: TGTGCCAGCGCCCACCGGCTAGCGGGAATCAATGAGCAGTTCTTC. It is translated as CASAHRLAGINEQFF.

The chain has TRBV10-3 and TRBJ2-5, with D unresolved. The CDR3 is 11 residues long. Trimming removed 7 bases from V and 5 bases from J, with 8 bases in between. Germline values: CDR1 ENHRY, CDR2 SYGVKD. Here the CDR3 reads CAIKGTETQYF. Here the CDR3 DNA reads TGTGCCATCAAAGGAACGGAGACCCAGTACTTC.

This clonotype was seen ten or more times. The CDR3, as DNA: TGTGCCAGCAGCTTAGGGGGAGCGGGGGGGGCCACAGATACGCAGTATTTT. It is translated as CASSLGGAGGATDTQYF. The chain links TRBV7-2 to TRBJ2-3; TRBD2 aligns across 10 bases. J gave up 2 bases and V 1 base, and 6 bases lay outside the gene matches. Germline loops: CDR1 SGHTA, CDR2 FQGNSA. The CDR3 loop spans 17 amino acids.

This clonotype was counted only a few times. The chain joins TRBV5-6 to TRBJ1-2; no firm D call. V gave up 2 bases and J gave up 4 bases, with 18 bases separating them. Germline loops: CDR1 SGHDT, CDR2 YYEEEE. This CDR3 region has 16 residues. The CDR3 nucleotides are TGTGCCAGCAGCTTAAAAGTTCTCCCGCTTTTCTATGGCTACACCTTC. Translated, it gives CASSLKVLPLFYGYTF.

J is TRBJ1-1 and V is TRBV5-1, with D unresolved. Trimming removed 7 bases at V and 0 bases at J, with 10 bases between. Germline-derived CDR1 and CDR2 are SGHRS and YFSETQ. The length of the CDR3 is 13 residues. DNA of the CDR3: TGCGCCAGCGCCAGTGAAGTGAACACTGAAGCTTTCTTT. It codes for CASASEVNTEAFF.

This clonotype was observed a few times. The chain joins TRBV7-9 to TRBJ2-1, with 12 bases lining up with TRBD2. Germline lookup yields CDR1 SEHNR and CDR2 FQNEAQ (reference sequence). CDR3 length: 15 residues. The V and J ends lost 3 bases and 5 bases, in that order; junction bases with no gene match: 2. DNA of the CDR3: TGTGCCAGCAGCTTTCTAGCGGGGGGGCACAATGAGCAGTTCTTC. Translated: CASSFLAGGHNEQFF.

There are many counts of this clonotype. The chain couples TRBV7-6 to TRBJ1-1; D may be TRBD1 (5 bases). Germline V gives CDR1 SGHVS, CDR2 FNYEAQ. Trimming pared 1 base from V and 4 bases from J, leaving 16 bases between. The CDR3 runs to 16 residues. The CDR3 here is CASSLGGVYYSTEAFF. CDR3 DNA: TGTGCCAGCAGCTTAGGGGGGGTTTACTATTCCACTGAAGCTTTCTTT. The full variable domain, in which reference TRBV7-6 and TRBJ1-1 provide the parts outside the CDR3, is GAGVSQSPRYKVTKRGQDVALRCDPISGHVSLYWYRQALGQGPEFLTYFNYEAQQDKSGLPNDRFSAERPEGSISTLTIQRTEQRDSAMYRCASSLGGVYYSTEAFFGQGTRLTVV.

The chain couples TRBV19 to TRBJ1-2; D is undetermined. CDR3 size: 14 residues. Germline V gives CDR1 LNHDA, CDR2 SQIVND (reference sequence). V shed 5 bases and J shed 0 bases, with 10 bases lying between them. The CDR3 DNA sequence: TGTGCCAGTAGTGCGGCAGTTACTAACTATGGCTACACCTTC. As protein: CASSAAVTNYGYTF.

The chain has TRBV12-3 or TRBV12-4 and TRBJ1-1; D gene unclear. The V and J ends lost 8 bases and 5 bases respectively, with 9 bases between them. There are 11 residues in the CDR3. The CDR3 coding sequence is TGTGCCAGCCCCTTCGGGACTGAAGCTTTCTTT. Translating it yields CASPFGTEAFF.

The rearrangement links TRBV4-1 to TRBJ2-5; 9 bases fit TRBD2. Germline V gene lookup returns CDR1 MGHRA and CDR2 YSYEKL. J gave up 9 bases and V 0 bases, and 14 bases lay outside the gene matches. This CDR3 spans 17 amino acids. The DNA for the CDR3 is TGCGCCAGCAGCCAAGATAGAGTTATCCCTAGCGGGGAGGCCCAGTACTTC. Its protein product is CASSQDRVIPSGEAQYF.

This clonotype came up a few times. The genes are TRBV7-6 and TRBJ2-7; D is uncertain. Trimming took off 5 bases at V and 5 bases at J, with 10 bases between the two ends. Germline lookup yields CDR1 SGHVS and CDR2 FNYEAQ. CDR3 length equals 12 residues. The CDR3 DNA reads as TGTGCCAGCAGCCCGGGTGAGCACGAGCAGTACTTC. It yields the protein CASSPGEHEQYF.

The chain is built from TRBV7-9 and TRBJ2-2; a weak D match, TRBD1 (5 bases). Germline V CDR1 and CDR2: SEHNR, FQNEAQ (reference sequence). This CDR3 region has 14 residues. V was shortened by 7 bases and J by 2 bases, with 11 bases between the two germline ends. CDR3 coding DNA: TGTGCCAGCACCCTGACAGTTAACACCGGGGAGCTGTTTTTT. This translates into CASTLTVNTGELFF.

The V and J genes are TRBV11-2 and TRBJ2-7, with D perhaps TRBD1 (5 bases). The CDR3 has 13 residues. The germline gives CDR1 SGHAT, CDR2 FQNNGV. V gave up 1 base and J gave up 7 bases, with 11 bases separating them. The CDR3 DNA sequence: TGTGCCAGCAGCTTAGCGTTACAGGTGGAGCAGTACTTC. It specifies CASSLALQVEQYF.

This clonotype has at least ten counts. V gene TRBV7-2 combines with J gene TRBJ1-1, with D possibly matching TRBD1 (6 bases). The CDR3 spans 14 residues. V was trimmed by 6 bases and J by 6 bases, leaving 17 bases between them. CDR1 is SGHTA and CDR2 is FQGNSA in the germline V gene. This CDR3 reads CASSHDRISAEAFF. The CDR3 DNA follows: TGTGCCAGCAGTCATGACAGGATCTCCGCTGAAGCTTTCTTT.

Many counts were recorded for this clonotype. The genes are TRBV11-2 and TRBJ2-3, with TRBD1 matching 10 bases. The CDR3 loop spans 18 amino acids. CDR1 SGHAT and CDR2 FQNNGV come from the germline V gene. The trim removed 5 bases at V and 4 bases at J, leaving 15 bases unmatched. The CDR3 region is CASSLGWGPGQGSDTQYF. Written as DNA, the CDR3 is TGTGCCAGCAGCCTCGGATGGGGTCCGGGACAGGGGTCAGATACGCAGTATTTT.

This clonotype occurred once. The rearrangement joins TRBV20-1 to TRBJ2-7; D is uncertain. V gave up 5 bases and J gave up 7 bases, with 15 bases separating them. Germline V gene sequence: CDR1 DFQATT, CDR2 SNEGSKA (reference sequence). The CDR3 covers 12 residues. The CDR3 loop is CSAPRVLGEQYF. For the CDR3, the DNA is TGCAGTGCTCCCCGGGTCTTGGGAGAGCAGTACTTC.

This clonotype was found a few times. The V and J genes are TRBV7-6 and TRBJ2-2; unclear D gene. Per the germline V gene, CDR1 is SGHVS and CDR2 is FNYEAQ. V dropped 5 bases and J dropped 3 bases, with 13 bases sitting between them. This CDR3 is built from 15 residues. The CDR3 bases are TGTGCCAGCAGCCGCGGTCTAGTCGACACCGGGGAGCTGTTTTTT. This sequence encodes CASSRGLVDTGELFF.

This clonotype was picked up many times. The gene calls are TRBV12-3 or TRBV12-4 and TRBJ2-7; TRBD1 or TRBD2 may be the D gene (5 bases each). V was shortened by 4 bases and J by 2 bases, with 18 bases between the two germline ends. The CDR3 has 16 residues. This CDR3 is CASSSGGTRIPYEQYF. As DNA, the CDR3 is TGTGCCAGCAGTTCTGGGGGAACACGAATCCCCTACGAGCAGTACTTC.

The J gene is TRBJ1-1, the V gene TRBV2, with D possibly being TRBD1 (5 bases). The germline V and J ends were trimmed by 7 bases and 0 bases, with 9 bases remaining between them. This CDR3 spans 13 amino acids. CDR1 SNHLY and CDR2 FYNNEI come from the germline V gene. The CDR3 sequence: CASTRELNTEAFF. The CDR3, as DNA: TGTGCCAGCACCAGGGAACTGAACACTGAAGCTTTCTTT.

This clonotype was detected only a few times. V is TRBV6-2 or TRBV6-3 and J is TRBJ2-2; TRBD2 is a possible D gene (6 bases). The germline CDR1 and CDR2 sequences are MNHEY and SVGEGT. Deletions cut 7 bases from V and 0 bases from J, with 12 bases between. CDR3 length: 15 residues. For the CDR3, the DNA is TGTGCCAGCACCGAAGGCGGGGCGAACACCGGGGAGCTGTTTTTT. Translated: CASTEGGANTGELFF.

The CDR3 here is CASNNAGIGSYNSPLHF. CDR3 sequence (DNA): TGTGCCAGCAATAATGCGGGGATTGGATCCTATAATTCACCCCTCCACTTT. The chain combines TRBV2 with TRBJ1-6, with D uncertain. The V end was cut by 7 bases, the J end by 1 base, with 17 bases between. The germline V gene encodes CDR1 SNHLY and CDR2 FYNNEI. This CDR3 has 17 residues.

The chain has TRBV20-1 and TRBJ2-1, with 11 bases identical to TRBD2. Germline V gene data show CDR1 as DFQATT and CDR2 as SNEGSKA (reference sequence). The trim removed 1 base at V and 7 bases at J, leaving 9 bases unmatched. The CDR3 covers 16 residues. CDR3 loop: CSARAASGGPLNEQFF. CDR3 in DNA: TGCAGTGCTAGAGCGGCTAGCGGGGGGCCACTGAATGAGCAGTTCTTC.